The next 25 T cell receptor beta chains were all read from a single sample in a study of spatial heterogeneity in lung cancer. Findings and limits, study-wide: It was found that expanded intratumoral alpha and beta TCR counts tracked tumor mutation counts.

The antigens for these receptors are not known. MiXCR was run by TCRdb on the 5' RACE reads, yielding one entry per CDR3 protein. The sample holds 5,000 to 8,000 distinct CDR3 sequences, less than 8% seen once. Described time point: sample taken at primary tumor resection. Sequencing used lung tumor tissue, obtained at surgery. These TCRs come from a male donor with early-stage non-small cell lung cancer.

The V and J genes are TRBV20-1 and TRBJ2-1, with 8 positions matching TRBD2. Germline V CDR1 and CDR2: DFQATT, SNEGSKA (reference sequence). Trimming removed 7 bases from V and 7 bases from J; junction bases left unmatched: 6. The CDR3 contains 12 residues. The CDR3 DNA is TGCAGTGTGACGCGGGGGGTTAATGAGCAGTTCTTC. This translates into CSVTRGVNEQFF.

The rearrangement uses TRBV27 and TRBJ2-3; the D gene is possibly TRBD2 (6 bases). Trimming removed 6 bases from V and 8 bases from J, with 12 bases in between. Germline CDR1 and CDR2: MNHEY and SMNVEV (reference sequence). The CDR3 has 12 residues. The CDR3: CASRGGEGTQYF. The CDR3 DNA reads as TGTGCCAGCAGGGGGGGAGAGGGTACGCAGTATTTT.

This clonotype ranks as medium-sized (0.01 to 0.1%). This rearrangement joins TRBV6-1 to TRBJ2-2; tentatively, D is TRBD1 (5 bases). CDR3 length equals 15 residues. The V gene lost 6 bases and the J gene lost 1 base, with 12 bases spanning the gap. Germline V gene sequence: CDR1 MNHNS, CDR2 SASEGT. CDR3 coding DNA: TGTGCCAGCAGCGCCACAGGACGGAACACCGGGGAGCTGTTTTTT. Its translation: CASSATGRNTGELFF.

This clonotype is judged medium-sized. The chain is built from TRBV27 and TRBJ2-7; 9 positions agree with TRBD2. Germline values: CDR1 MNHEY, CDR2 SMNVEV (reference sequence). The CDR3 sequence is 13 residues long. V trimming: 6 bases; J trimming: 2 bases; junction bases outside the gene matches: 2. The CDR3 sequence is CASRLAGAYEQYF. DNA for the CDR3: TGTGCCAGCAGGTTAGCGGGGGCCTACGAGCAGTACTTC.

This clonotype is medium-sized by share. The chain combines TRBV6-5 with TRBJ2-6, with D perhaps TRBD1 or TRBD2 (6 bases each). V dropped 6 bases and J dropped 2 bases, with 11 bases sitting between them. The CDR3 runs 15 residues. CDR1 is MNHEY, CDR2 SVGAGI, per germline. The CDR3 is CASSVGGAGANVLTF. In nucleotides, the CDR3 is TGTGCCAGCAGCGTCGGGGGCGCTGGGGCCAACGTCCTGACTTTC.

Judged by abundance, this clonotype is medium-sized. This chain connects TRBV27 to TRBJ1-5; 8 bases fit TRBD1. CDR3 length: 16 residues. Trimming at V came to 5 bases and at J to 8 bases, leaving 14 bases not matched to a gene. Germline CDR1 and CDR2: MNHEY and SMNVEV (reference sequence). The CDR3 nucleotides are TGTGCCAGCAGTCCCCTCAAGGACAGGGAGCTTAAGCCCCAGCATTTT. This gives the protein CASSPLKDRELKPQHF.

This clonotype was picked up many times. The chain has TRBV5-1 and TRBJ2-5; D call uncertain. CDR3 length: 12 amino acids. V shed 0 bases and J shed 5 bases, with 5 bases lying between them. Germline V CDR1 and CDR2: SGHRS, YFSETQ. The CDR3: CASSLDGETQYF. As DNA, the CDR3 is TGCGCCAGCAGCTTGGACGGGGAGACCCAGTACTTC. The full variable domain, in which reference TRBV5-1 and TRBJ2-5 provide the parts outside the CDR3, is KAGVTQTPRYLIKTRGQQVTLSCSPISGHRSVSWYQQTPGQGLQFLFEYFSETQRNKGNFPGRFSGRQFSNSRSEMNVSTLELGDSALYLCASSLDGETQYFGPGTRLLVL.

This clonotype is medium-sized by share. This CDR3 reads CASSFDYSSEETQYF. CDR3 sequence (DNA): TGTGCCAGCAGTTTTGACTACTCCTCGGAAGAGACCCAGTACTTC. V usage is TRBV28 and J usage is TRBJ2-5; possible D gene TRBD2, 5 bases. This CDR3 is built from 15 residues. V lost 3 bases to trimming and J lost 3 bases, with 14 bases between them. CDR1 and CDR2 from the germline V gene are MDHEN and SYDVKM.

In its sample, this clonotype was seen many times. The chain employs TRBV10-1 and TRBJ1-1, with TRBD1 matching over 7 bases. With 3 bases clipped from V and 0 bases from J, the junction kept 7 bases outside the gene matches. Germline V gene sequence: CDR1 WNHNN, CDR2 SYGVQD (reference sequence). CDR3 size: 16 residues. This CDR3 reads CASSDHAGTVNTEAFF. DNA for the CDR3: TGCGCCAGCAGTGACCATGCTGGGACAGTGAACACTGAAGCTTTCTTT.

This clonotype was counted at least ten times. The chain carries TRBV11-2 and TRBJ2-7; 9 bases are a match to TRBD1. CDR3 length: 15 residues. Germline CDR1 is SGHAT and CDR2 is FQNNGV. The J segment lost 7 bases and the V segment lost 4 bases, leaving 11 bases of the junction unmatched. CDR3 protein: CASSSVQGARGEQYF. CDR3 sequence (DNA): TGTGCCAGCAGCTCGGTACAGGGGGCACGGGGGGAGCAGTACTTC.

This clonotype has a count of ten or more. The genes are TRBV4-3 and TRBJ2-4; D perhaps matches TRBD2 (6 bases). The V end lost 0 bases, the J end lost 1 base, and 10 bases lay between the germline ends. The CDR3 spans 16 residues. The germline V gene encodes CDR1 LGHNA and CDR2 YSLEER. This chain's CDR3 is CASSQDQEGAKNIQYF. Here the CDR3 DNA reads TGCGCCAGCAGCCAAGACCAGGAGGGGGCCAAAAACATTCAGTACTTC.

This clonotype was detected many times. CDR3 amino acids: CASAHAGGWTHAQGRDEQFF. CDR3 nucleotides: TGTGCTAGTGCCCACGCTGGGGGTTGGACCCACGCACAGGGGAGGGATGAGCAGTTCTTC. The gene calls are TRBV12-5 and TRBJ2-1; possibly TRBD1 or TRBD2 for D (7 bases each). Germline V gene data show CDR1 as LGHNT and CDR2 as FRNRAP. Trimming left V 7 bases short and J 8 bases short, with 36 bases between. The CDR3 length is 20 residues.

This clonotype was recorded many times. The chain has TRBV15 and TRBJ2-4; TRBD1 matches 9 bases. V lost 3 bases to trimming and J lost 1 base; unmatched junction nucleotides: 10. The CDR3 contains 18 residues. CDR1 is LNHNV, CDR2 YYDKDF, per germline (reference sequence). CDR3 coding DNA: TGTGCCACCAGCAGCCCGGGACAGGGTGATGCGGCCAAAAACATTCAGTACTTC. Encoded protein: CATSSPGQGDAAKNIQYF. The variable domain in full, with the rest retrieved from reference TRBV15 and TRBJ2-4, is DAMVIQNPRYQVTQFGKPVTLSCSQTLNHNVMYWYQQKSSQAPKLLFHYYDKDFNNEADTPDNFQSRRPNTSFCFLDIRSPGLGDTAMYLCATSSPGQGDAAKNIQYFGAGTRLSVL.

This clonotype was seen ten or more times. The CDR3 loop reads CASSSSGGDQTQYF. In DNA form, the CDR3 reads TGTGCCAGCAGCAGCAGCGGGGGGGATCAGACCCAGTACTTC. The rearrangement links TRBV6-5 to TRBJ2-5; TRBD2 matches 10 bases. The ends lost 6 bases at V and 6 bases at J; junction bases unmatched: 7. CDR3 size: 14 residues. Germline V gene data show CDR1 as MNHEY and CDR2 as SVGAGI.

This clonotype has a count of ten or more. The CDR3 DNA reads TGTGCCAGCAGCTTAGATGCCGTTCCGTTCTTC. It codes for CASSLDAVPFF. J is TRBJ2-1 and V is TRBV11-2, with D unclear. Germline values: CDR1 SGHAT, CDR2 FQNNGV. The germline V and J ends were trimmed by 0 bases and 15 bases, with 9 bases remaining between them. CDR3 length: 11 amino acids.

This clonotype was observed many times. The chain employs TRBV27 and TRBJ2-2; D unclear. In germline, CDR1 is MNHEY, CDR2 SMNVEV (reference sequence). V was shortened by 3 bases and J by 7 bases, with 12 bases between the two germline ends. The CDR3 contains 14 residues. The CDR3 protein is CASSFVLFGGELFF. CDR3 bases: TGTGCCAGCAGTTTCGTTTTGTTCGGCGGGGAGCTGTTTTTT.

In its sample, this clonotype ranks as medium-sized. The chain joins TRBV28 to TRBJ2-4; 8 positions agree with TRBD1. The V gene's germline CDR1 is MDHEN and CDR2 SYDVKM. V lost 3 bases, J lost 7 bases, and 5 bases stayed unmatched. This CDR3 is 14 amino acids long. Here the CDR3 reads CASSLNAGGNIQYF. The CDR3 DNA is TGTGCCAGCAGTTTGAATGCAGGGGGCAACATTCAGTACTTC.

This clonotype was found many times. The rearrangement uses TRBV28 and TRBJ2-2; TRBD2 aligns across 7 bases. The germline V gene has CDR1 MDHEN and CDR2 SYDVKM. J gave up 5 bases and V 3 bases, and 12 bases lay outside the gene matches. The CDR3 covers 17 residues. CDR3 nucleotide sequence: TGTGCCAGCAGTTTTCGTTTCGGCAAGGGAGGGACCGGGGAGCTGTTTTTT. It codes for CASSFRFGKGGTGELFF.

There are many counts of this clonotype. The rearrangement joins TRBV7-2 to TRBJ2-7; 10 bases line up with TRBD2. The CDR3 spans 14 residues. Per the germline V gene, CDR1 is SGHTA and CDR2 is FQGNSA. V lost 5 bases to trimming and J lost 5 bases; unmatched junction nucleotides: 6. Written as DNA, the CDR3 is TGTGCCAGCAGCCCGGGACTAGCGACCCACGAGCAGTACTTC. Translation gives CASSPGLATHEQYF.

This clonotype was picked up many times. The chain has TRBV11-2 and TRBJ2-1, with TRBD1 matching over 8 bases. Trimming at V came to 5 bases and at J to 9 bases, leaving 9 bases not matched to a gene. CDR1 SGHAT and CDR2 FQNNGV come from the germline V gene. The CDR3 has 14 residues. The CDR3 reads CASSQEAGGSEQFF. The CDR3 DNA is TGTGCCAGCAGCCAAGAAGCAGGGGGCAGTGAGCAGTTCTTC.

This sequence joins TRBV4-2 and TRBJ1-6; TRBD1 matches 10 bases. Per germline, CDR1 LGHNA and CDR2 YNFKEQ. This CDR3 contains 15 residues. Losses at the gene ends were 1 base for V and 8 bases for J; bases not matched to a gene: 2. The CDR3 sequence is CASSQVGTGDSPLHF. CDR3 DNA sequence: TGTGCCAGCAGCCAAGTCGGGACAGGGGATTCACCCCTCCACTTT.

CDR3 in DNA: TGTGCCAGCAGTTTTGCAACTAATGAAAAACTGTTTTTT. The encoded protein is CASSFATNEKLFF. The chain joins TRBV6-5 to TRBJ1-4; no clear D gene. V lost 4 bases to trimming and J lost 0 bases, with 3 bases between them. Germline V gene data show CDR1 as MNHEY and CDR2 as SVGAGI. The CDR3 spans 13 residues.

This clonotype was counted ten times or more. The chain joins TRBV7-2 to TRBJ1-2; unclear D gene. This CDR3 has 13 residues. Trimming stripped 6 bases from V and 2 bases from J, with 10 bases between. The germline CDR1 and CDR2 sequences are SGHTA and FQGNSA. The CDR3 coding sequence is TGTGCCAGCAGTTTTTCCCGGAACTATGGCTACACCTTC. Protein product: CASSFSRNYGYTF. Variable domain in full (rest from reference TRBV7-2 and TRBJ1-2): GAGVSQSPSNKVTEKGKDVELRCDPISGHTALYWYRQSLGQGLEFLIYFQGNSAPDKSGLPSDRFSAERTGGSVSTLTIQRTQQEDSAVYLCASSFSRNYGYTFGSGTRLTVV.

By share of the sample, this clonotype is medium-sized. The chain uses TRBV7-6 and TRBJ2-7; D is tentatively TRBD1 or TRBD2 (6 bases each). V was clipped by 1 base and J by 5 bases, with 9 bases between them. Germline V gene sequence: CDR1 SGHVS, CDR2 FNYEAQ. The CDR3 contains 13 residues. The CDR3 protein is CASSLGRGDEQYF. CDR3 nucleotides: TGTGCCAGCAGCTTAGGGAGGGGGGACGAGCAGTACTTC.

There are a few counts of this clonotype. The rearrangement links TRBV3-2 to TRBJ1-1; the D segment call TRBD1 is taken from the table without a DNA check. TRBV3-2 is noted as a pseudogene. CDR3 length equals 18 residues. CDR3 sequence: CASGIRDIQGGLNTEAFF. The CDR3 nucleotides are TGTGCCAGCGGAATACGGGACATTCAGGGAGGGTTGAACACTGAAGCTTTCTTT.